This T cell receptor (beta chain) was captured by sequencing in a study of blood T cell repertoires in COVID-19 (dated by TCRdb to 2019 to 2021). General notes on the study: Samples covering the acute and convalescent phases of COVID-19 were provided by collaborators in the United States, Italy and Spain. The prospective study material was composed of cDNA or gDNA derived from T cells, B-cell-depleted T cells, or PBMCs. The dataset comprised deeply sampled blood TCRbeta repertoires from subjects exposed to, actively infected with, or recovered from COVID-19. A freely available public database, intended as a resource for researchers studying the immune response to SARS-CoV-2, is where the repertoires were released. The samples were drawn from two sources: the first 160 participants of the ongoing ImmuneRACE study, and over 1,000 subjects contributed by 6 global collaborators. A de-identified subject ID, COVID-19 status, age in years and sex were almost always included in the sample metadata. Where available, HLA class I and class II types were taken from metadata supplied by the sample provider and were not determined by assay-based typing. Paper-wide results and their limitations: How much clinical and demographic metadata was included differed by source and by participant, and the metadata was provided uncurated.

The immunoSEQ Assay, a bias-controlled multiplex PCR, was used to amplify TCRbeta CDR3 regions from genomic DNA. Concerning the study's data processing: The number of nucleated cells in each sample was estimated from the amplification of reference gene primers within the assay. To quantify the absolute abundance of each unique TCRbeta CDR3 rearrangement, sequence reads were collapsed and filtered. For each sample, productive Simpson clonality was calculated as the square root of Simpson's diversity index across productive rearrangements. The immuneACCESS repertoire file appears here via TCRdb, limited to in-frame rearrangements. These files lack a portion of the clones; in checked studies, under half of the deficit traces to unresolved V genes, and the cause of the others is not known. From that table come the V and J calls and clone size; the DNA was used to work out D and trimming. Within this sample are roughly 70,000 clones, with approximately 90% of them counted one time only. Less than 4% of the sample comes from the top ten.

The CDR3, from cysteine to phenylalanine, totals 14 residues. Just CDR3 DNA is preserved here, 42 bases in frame from base 1. V lost 3 bases and J lost 13 bases, and the count of bases not matched to a germline gene is 14. Per the germline V gene, KGHDR is the CDR1 and SFDVKD is the CDR2. The collaborating institutions used their own protocols to collect whole blood in K2EDTA tubes. For TCRbeta analysis, collaborators shipped samples in one of three forms: frozen whole blood, isolated PBMCs, or DNA extracted from either of those sample types. This clone showed up just once. This clone's antigen is unknown. Base quality data are lacking; no much larger clone is found one base away.

The sequenced sample consisted of peripheral blood. This sequence was found in a man in his 70s with active COVID-19. The sequence joins TRBV24-1 to TRBJ2-7, and TRBD1 aligns with 7 junction nucleotides. The CDR3 corresponds to CATSDTRDSPHIYF. The nucleotide sequence is given as TGTGCCACCAGTGATACCAGGGACAGCCCTCACATATACTTC.